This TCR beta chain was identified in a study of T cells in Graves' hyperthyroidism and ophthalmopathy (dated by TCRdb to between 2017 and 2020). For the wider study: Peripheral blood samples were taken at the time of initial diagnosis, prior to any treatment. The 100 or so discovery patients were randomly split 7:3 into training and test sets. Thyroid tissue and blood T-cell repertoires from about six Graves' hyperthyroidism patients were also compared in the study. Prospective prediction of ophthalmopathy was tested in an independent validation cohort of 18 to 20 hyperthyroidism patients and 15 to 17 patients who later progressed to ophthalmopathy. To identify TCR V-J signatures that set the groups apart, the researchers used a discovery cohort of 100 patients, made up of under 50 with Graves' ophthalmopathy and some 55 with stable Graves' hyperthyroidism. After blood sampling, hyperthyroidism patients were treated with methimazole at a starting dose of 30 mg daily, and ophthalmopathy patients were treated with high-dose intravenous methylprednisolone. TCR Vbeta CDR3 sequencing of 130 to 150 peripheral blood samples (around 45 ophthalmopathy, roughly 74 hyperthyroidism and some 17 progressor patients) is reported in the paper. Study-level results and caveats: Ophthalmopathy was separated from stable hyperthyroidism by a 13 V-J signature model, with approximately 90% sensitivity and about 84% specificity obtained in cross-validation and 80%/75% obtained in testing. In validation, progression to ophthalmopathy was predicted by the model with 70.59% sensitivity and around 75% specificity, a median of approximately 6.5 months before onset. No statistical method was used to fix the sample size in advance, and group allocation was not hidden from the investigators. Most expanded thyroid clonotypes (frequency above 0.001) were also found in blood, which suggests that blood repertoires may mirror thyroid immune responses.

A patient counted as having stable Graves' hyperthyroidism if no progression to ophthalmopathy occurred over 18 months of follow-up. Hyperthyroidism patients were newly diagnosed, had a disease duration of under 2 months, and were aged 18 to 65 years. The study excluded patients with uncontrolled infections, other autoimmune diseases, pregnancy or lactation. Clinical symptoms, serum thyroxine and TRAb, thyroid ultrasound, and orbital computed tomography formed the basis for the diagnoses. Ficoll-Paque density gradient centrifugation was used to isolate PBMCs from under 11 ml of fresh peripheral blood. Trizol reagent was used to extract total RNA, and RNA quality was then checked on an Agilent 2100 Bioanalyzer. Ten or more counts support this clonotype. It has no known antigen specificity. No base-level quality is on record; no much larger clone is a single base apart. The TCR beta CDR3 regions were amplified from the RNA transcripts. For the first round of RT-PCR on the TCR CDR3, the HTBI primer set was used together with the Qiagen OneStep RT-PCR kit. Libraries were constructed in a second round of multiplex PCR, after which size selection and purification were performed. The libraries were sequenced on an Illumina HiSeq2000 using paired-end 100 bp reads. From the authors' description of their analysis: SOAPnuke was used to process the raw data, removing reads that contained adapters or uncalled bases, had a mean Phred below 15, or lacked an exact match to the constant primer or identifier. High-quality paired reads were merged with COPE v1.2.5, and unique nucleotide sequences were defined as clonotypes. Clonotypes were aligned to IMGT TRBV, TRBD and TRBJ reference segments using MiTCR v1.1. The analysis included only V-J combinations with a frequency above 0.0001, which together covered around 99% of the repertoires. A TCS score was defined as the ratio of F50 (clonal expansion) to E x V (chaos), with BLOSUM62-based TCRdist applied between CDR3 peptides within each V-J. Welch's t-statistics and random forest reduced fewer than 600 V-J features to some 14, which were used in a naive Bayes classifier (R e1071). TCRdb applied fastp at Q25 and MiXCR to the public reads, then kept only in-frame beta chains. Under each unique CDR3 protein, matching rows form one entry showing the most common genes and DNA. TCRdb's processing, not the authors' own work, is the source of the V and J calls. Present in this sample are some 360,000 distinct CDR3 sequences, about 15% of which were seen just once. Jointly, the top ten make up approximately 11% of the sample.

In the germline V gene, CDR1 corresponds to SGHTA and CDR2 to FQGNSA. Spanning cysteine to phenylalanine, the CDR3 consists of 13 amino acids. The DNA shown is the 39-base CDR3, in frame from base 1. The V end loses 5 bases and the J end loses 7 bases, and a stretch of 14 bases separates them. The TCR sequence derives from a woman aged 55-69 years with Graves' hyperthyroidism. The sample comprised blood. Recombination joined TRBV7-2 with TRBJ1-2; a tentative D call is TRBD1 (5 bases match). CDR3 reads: CASSAGRGLGYTF. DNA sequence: TGTGCCAGCAGCGCCGGTAGGGGACTTGGCTACACCTTC.